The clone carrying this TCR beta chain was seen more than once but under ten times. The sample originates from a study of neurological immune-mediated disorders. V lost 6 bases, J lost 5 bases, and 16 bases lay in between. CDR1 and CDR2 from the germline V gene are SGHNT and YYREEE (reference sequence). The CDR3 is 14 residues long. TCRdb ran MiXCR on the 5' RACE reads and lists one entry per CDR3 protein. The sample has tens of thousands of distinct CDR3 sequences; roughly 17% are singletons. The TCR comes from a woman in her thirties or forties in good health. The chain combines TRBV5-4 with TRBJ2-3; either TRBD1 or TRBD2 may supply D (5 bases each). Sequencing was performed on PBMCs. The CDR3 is CASTSGTLGDTQYF. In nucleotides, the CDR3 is TGTGCCAGCACCTCCGGGACGCTGGGAGATACGCAGTATTTT.